The present T cell receptor beta chain was sequenced within a study of blood T cell repertoires in COVID-19. The J segment lost 3 bases and the V segment lost 8 bases, leaving 10 bases of the junction unmatched. Per the germline V gene, CDR1 is ENHRY and CDR2 is SYGVKD. The CDR3 spans 15 residues. The repertoire was sequenced with immunoSEQ multiplex PCR; TCRdb's copy has only in-frame clones and lacks some. The sample includes under 250,000 clones, roughly 85% of them seen just once. This rearrangement joins TRBV10-3 to TRBJ1-2, with 9 bases fitting TRBD1. The sample consisted of peripheral blood. The receptor's source is a woman aged 40-49 years with active or convalescent COVID-19. The CDR3 nucleotides are TGTGCCATCGATGGGACAGGGTTTTCAGACTATGGCTACACCTTC. Residues: CAIDGTGFSDYGYTF.